The source of this T cell receptor (beta chain) is a study of CD8+ T cells in alopecia areata. Whole-study context: Severity was scored as percentage of affected scalp area in treated patients. Study conclusions and caveats: With one nonresponder, baseline CD8+ expansion's link to response remains uncertain. Clonality exceeded that of normal scalp in lesional scalp, most notably in alopecia totalis/universalis.

This clone was seen only a few times. The antigen is not known. Once RNA had been extracted, it was reverse transcribed into cDNA to act as the sequencing template. The protocol was immunoSEQ multiplex PCR, while the TCRdb copy is restricted to in-frame clones and leaves out a portion. The table has about 200,000 clones, roughly 60% seen once. Treatment: oral pan-JAK inhibitor, 5-10 mg twice daily. This CDR3 is 13 amino acids long. The V gene's germline CDR1 is MNHNY and CDR2 SVGAGI (reference sequence). The V segment lost 10 bases and the J segment 0 bases; nucleotides outside the gene matches: 6. V and J are TRBV6-6 and TRBJ2-7; 7 bases fit TRBD2. The sequencing used CD4+ T cells sorted from blood, collected at week 24, from a patient treated with tofacitinib. The clonotype comes from a human donor with alopecia areata. The CDR3 bases are TGTGCCACGCGGGGGTCCGACTCCTACGAGCAGTACTTC. This gives the protein CATRGSDSYEQYF.